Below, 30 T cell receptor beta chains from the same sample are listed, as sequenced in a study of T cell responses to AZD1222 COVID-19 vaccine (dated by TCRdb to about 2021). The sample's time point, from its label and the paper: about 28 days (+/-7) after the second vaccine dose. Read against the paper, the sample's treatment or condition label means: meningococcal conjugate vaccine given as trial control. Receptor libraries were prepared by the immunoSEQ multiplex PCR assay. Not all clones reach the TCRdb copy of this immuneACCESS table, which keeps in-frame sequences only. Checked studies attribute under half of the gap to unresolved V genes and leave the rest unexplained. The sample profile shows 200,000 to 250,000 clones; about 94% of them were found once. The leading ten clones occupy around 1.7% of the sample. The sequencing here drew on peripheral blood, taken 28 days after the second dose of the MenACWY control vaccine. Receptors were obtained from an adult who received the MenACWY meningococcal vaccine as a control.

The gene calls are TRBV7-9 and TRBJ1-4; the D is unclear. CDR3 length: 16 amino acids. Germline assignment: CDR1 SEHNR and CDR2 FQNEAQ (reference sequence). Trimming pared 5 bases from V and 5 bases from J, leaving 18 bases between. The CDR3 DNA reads TGTGCCAGCAGCCTTGTCCGGGGAGGGAGGAATGAAAAACTGTTTTTT. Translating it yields CASSLVRGGRNEKLFF.

Here the CDR3 DNA reads TGTGCCAGCTCACCACGAAGGGGCCTAGATTCACCCCTCCACTTT. This codes for CASSPRRGLDSPLHF. The V call is TRBV18, the J call TRBJ1-6; TRBD1 is a possible D gene (5 bases). The germline CDR1 and CDR2 sequences are KGHSH and LQKENI. The CDR3 is 15 residues long. Trimming took off 1 base at V and 8 bases at J, with 12 bases between the two ends.

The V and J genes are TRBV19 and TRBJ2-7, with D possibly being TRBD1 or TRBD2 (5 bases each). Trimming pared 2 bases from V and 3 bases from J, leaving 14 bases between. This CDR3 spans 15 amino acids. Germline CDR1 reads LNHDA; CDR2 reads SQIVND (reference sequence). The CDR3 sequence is CASSIRGGGDYEQYF. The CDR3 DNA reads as TGTGCCAGTAGTATACGAGGTGGGGGAGACTACGAGCAGTACTTC.

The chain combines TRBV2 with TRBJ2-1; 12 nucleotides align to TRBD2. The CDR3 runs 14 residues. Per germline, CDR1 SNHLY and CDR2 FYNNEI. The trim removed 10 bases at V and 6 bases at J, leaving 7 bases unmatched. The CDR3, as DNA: TGTGCCACAGGGCTAGCGGGAGGGGGCAATGAGCAGTTCTTC. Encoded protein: CATGLAGGGNEQFF.

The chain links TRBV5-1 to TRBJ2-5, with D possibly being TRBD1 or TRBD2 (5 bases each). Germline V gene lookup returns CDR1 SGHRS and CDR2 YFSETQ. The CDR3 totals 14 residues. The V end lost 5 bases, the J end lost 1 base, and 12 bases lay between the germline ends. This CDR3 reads CASRVGRGQETQYF. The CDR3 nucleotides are TGCGCCAGCAGGGTGGGACGGGGCCAAGAGACCCAGTACTTC. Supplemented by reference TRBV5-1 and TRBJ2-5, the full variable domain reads KAGVTQTPRYLIKTRGQQVTLSCSPISGHRSVSWYQQTPGQGLQFLFEYFSETQRNKGNFPGRFSGRQFSNSRSEMNVSTLELGDSALYLCASRVGRGQETQYFGPGTRLLVL.

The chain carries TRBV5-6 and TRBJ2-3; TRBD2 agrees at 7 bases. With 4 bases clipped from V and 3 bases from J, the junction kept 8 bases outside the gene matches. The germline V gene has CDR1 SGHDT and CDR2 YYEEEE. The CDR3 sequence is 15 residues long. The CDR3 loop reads CASSAGTTQTDTQYF. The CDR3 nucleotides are TGTGCCAGCAGCGCCGGGACTACACAAACAGATACGCAGTATTTT. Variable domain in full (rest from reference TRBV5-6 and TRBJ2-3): DAGVTQSPTHLIKTRGQQVTLRCSPKSGHDTVSWYQQALGQGPQFIFQYYEEEERQRGNFPDRFSGHQFPNYSSELNVNALLLGDSALYLCASSAGTTQTDTQYFGPGTRLTVL.

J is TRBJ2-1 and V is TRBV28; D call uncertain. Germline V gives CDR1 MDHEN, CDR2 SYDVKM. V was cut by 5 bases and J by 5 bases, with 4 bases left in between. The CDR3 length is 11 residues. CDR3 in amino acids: CASSQNNEQFF. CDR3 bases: TGTGCCAGCAGTCAAAACAATGAGCAGTTCTTC.

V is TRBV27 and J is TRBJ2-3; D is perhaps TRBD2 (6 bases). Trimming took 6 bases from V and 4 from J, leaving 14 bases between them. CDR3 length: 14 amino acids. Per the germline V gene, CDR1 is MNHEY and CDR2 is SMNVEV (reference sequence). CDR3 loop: CASSPFGSPDTQYF. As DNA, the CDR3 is TGTGCCAGCAGCCCTTTCGGGAGCCCAGATACGCAGTATTTT.

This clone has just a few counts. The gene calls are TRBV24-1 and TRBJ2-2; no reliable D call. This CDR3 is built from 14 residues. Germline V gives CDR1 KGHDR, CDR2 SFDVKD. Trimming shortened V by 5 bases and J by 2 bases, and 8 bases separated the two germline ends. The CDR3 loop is CATSVPTNTGELFF. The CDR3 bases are TGTGCCACCAGTGTACCCACTAACACCGGGGAGCTGTTTTTT.

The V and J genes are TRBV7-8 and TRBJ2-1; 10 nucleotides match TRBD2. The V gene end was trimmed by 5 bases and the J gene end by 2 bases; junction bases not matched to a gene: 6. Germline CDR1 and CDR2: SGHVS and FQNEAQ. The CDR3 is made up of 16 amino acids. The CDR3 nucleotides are TGTGCCAGCAGCGCCCCTAGCGGGAGTCCCTACAATGAGCAGTTCTTC. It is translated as CASSAPSGSPYNEQFF.

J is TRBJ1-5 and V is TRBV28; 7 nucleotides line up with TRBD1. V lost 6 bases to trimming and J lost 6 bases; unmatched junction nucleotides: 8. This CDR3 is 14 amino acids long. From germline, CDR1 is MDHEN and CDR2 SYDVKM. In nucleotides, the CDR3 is TGTGCCAGCAGGCCTGACAGGGTTGGTCAGCCCCAGCATTTT. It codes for CASRPDRVGQPQHF.

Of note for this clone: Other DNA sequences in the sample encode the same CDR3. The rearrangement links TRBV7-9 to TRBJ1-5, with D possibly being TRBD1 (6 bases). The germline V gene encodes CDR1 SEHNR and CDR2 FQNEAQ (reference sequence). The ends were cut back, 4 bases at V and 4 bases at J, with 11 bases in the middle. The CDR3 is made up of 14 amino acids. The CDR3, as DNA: TGTGCCAGCAGCTCGGACAGCTCAAATCAGCCCCAGCATTTT. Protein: CASSSDSSNQPQHF.

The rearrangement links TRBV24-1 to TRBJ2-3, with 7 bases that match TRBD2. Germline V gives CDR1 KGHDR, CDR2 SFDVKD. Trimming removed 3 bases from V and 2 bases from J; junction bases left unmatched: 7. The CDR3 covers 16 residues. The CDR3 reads CATSDPLSGTTDTQYF. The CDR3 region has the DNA TGTGCCACCAGTGATCCGTTGAGCGGGACCACAGATACGCAGTATTTT.

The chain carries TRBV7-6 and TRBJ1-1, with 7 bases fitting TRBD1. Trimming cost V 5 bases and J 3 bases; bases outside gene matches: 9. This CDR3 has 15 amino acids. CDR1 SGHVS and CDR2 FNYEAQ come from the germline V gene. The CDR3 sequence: CASSPYRGRDTEAFF. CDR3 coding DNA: TGTGCCAGCAGCCCCTACAGGGGTCGGGACACTGAAGCTTTCTTT.

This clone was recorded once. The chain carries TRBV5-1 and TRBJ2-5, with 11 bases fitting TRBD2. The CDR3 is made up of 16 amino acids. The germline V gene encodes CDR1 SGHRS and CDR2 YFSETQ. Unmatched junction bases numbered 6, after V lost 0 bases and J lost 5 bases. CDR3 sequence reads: CASSLALAGGWETQYF. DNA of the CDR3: TGCGCCAGCAGCTTGGCCCTAGCGGGGGGCTGGGAGACCCAGTACTTC.

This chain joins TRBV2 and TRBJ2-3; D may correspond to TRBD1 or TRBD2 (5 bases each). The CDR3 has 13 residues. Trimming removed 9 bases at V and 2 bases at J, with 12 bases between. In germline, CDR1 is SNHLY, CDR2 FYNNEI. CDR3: CARSRDLTDTQYF. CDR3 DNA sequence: TGTGCCAGATCTAGGGACCTCACAGATACGCAGTATTTT.

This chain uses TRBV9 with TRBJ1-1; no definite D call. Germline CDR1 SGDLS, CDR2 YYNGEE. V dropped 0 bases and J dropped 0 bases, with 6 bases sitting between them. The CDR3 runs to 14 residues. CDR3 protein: CASSVEQLNTEAFF. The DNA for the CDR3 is TGTGCCAGCAGCGTAGAACAGCTGAACACTGAAGCTTTCTTT.

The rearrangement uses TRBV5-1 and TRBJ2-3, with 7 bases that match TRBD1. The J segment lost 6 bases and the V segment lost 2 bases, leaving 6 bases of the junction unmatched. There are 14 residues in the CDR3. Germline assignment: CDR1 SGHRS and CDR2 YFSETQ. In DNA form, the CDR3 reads TGCGCCAGCAGCTTACAGGGGATTTGGGATACGCAGTATTTT. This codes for CASSLQGIWDTQYF.

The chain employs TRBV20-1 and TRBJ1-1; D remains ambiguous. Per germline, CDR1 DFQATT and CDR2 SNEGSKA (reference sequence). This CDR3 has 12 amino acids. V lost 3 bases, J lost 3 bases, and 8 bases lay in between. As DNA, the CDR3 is TGCAGTGCTAGTATAAGTCACACTGAAGCTTTCTTT. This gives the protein CSASISHTEAFF.

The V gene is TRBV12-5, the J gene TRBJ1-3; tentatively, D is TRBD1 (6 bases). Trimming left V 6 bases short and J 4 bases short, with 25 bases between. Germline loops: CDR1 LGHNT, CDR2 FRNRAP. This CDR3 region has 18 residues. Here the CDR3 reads CASGPGAFTGLWGNTIYF. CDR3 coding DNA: TGTGCTAGTGGCCCGGGGGCCTTTACAGGGCTTTGGGGAAACACCATATATTTT.

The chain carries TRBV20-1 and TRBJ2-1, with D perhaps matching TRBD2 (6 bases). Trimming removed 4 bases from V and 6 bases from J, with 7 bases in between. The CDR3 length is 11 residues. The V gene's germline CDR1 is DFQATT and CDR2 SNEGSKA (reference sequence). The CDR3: CSATSVNEQFF. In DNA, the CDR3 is TGCAGTGCTACTAGCGTCAATGAGCAGTTCTTC.

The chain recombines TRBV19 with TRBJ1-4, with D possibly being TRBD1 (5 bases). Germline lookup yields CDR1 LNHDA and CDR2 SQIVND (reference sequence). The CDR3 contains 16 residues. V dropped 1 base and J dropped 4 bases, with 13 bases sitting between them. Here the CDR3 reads CASSIATARDNEKLFF. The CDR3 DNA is TGTGCCAGTAGTATAGCGACGGCCAGGGATAATGAAAAACTGTTTTTT.

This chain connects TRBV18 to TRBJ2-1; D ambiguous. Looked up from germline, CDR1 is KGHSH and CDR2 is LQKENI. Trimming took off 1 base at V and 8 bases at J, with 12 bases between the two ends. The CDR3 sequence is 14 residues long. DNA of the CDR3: TGTGCCAGCTCACCACAGGCTACCGCCTATGAGCAGTTCTTC. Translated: CASSPQATAYEQFF.

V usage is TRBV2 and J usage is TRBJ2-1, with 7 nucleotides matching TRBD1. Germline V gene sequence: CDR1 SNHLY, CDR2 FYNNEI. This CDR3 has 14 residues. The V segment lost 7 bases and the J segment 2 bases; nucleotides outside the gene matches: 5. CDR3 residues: CASMEQGAYNEQFF. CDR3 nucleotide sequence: TGTGCCAGCATGGAGCAGGGGGCCTACAATGAGCAGTTCTTC.

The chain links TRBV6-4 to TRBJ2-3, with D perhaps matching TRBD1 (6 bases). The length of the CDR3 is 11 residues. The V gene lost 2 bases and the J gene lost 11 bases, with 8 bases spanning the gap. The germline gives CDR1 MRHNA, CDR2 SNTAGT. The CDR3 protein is CASSDDRMQYF. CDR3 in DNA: TGTGCCAGCAGTGACGACAGGATGCAGTATTTT.

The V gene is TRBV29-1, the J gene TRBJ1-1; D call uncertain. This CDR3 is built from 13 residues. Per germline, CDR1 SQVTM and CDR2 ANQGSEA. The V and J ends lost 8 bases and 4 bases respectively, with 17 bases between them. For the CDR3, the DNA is TGCAGCTTCACCGACTCGTACGGCACTGAAGCTTTCTTT. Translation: CSFTDSYGTEAFF.

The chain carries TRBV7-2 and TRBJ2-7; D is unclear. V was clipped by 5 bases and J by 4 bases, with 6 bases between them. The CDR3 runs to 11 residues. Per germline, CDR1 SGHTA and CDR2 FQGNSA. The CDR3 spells CASSRGYEQYF. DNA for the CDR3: TGTGCCAGCAGCCGAGGTTACGAGCAGTACTTC.

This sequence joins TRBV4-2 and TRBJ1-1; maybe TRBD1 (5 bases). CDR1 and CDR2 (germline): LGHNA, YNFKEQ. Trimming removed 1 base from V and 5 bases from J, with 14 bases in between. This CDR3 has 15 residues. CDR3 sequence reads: CASSQVDGGSTEAFF. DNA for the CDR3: TGTGCCAGCAGCCAAGTAGACGGGGGGTCGACTGAAGCTTTCTTT.

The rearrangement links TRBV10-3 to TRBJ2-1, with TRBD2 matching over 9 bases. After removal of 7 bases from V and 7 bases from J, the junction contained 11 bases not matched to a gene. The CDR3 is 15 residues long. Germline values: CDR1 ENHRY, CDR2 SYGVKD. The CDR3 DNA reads TGTGCCATCAAAGCAGGCGGGGGGGCCGGGAATGAGCAGTTCTTC. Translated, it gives CAIKAGGGAGNEQFF.

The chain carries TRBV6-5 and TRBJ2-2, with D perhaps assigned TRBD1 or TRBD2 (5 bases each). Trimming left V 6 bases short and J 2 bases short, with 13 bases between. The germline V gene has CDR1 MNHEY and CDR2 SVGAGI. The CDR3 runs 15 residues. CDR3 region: CASSLGTANTGELFF. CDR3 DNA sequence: TGTGCCAGCAGCTTAGGGACGGCCAACACCGGGGAGCTGTTTTTT.